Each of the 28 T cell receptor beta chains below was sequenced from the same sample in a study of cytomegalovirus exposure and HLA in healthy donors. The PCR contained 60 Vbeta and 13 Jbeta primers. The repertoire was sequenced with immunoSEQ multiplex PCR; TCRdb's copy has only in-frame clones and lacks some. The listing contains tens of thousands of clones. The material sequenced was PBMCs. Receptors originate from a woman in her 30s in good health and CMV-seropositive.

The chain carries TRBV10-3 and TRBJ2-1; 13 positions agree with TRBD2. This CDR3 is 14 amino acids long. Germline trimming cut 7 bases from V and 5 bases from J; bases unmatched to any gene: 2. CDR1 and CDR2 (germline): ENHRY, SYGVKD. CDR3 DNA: TGTGCCATCAAAACTAGCGGGGGGGACAATGAGCAGTTCTTC. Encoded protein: CAIKTSGGDNEQFF.

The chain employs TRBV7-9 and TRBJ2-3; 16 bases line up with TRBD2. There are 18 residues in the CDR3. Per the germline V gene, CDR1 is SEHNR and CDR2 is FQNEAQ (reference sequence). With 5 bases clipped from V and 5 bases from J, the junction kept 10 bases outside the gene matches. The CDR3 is CASSTPPGLAGGIDTQYF. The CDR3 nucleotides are TGTGCCAGCAGCACACCACCGGGACTAGCGGGGGGGATAGATACGCAGTATTTT.

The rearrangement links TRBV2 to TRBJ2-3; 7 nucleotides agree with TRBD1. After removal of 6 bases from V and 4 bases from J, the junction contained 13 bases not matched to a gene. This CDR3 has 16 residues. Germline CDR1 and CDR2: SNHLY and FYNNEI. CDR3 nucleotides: TGTGCCAGCAGACCTACCAAAGGGCAGGGGGCAGATACGCAGTATTTT. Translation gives CASRPTKGQGADTQYF.

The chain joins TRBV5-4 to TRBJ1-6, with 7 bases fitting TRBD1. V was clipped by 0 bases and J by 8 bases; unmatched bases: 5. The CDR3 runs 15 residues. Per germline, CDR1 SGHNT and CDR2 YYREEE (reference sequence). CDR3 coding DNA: TGTGCCAGCAGCTTGGCCACAGGGGAATATTCACCCCTCCACTTT. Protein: CASSLATGEYSPLHF. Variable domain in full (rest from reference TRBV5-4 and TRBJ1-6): ETGVTQSPTHLIKTRGQQVTLRCSSQSGHNTVSWYQQALGQGPQFIFQYYREEENGRGNFPPRFSGLQFPNYSSELNVNALELDDSALYLCASSLATGEYSPLHFGNGTRLTVT.

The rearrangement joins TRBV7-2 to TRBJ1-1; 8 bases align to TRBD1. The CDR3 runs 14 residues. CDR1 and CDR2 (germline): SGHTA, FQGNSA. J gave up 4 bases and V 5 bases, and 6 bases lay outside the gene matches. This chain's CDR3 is CASSMDRASTEAFF. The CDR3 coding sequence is TGTGCCAGCAGCATGGACAGGGCTAGCACTGAAGCTTTCTTT. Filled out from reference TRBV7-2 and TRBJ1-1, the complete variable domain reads GAGVSQSPSNKVTEKGKDVELRCDPISGHTALYWYRQSLGQGLEFLIYFQGNSAPDKSGLPSDRFSAERTGGSVSTLTIQRTQQEDSAVYLCASSMDRASTEAFFGQGTRLTVV.

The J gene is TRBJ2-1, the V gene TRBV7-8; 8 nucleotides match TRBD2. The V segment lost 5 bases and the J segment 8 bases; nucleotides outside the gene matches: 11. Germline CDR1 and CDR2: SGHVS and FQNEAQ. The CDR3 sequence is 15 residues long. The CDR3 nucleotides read TGTGCCAGCAGCCAAGAAGCGGGGGTCCTCGATGAGCAGTTCTTC. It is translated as CASSQEAGVLDEQFF.

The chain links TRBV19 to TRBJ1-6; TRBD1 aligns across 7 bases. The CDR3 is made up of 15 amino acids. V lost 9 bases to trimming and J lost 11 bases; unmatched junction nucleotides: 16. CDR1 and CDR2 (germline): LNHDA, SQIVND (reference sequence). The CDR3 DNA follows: TGTGCCAGCAAAGCGACAGGGAACCCTCCAGCACCCCTCCACTTT. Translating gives CASKATGNPPAPLHF. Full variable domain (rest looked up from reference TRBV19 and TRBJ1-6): DGGITQSPKYLFRKEGQNVTLSCEQNLNHDAMYWYRQDPGQGLRLIYYSQIVNDFQKGDIAEGYSVSREKKESFPLTVTSAQKNPTAFYLCASKATGNPPAPLHFGNGTRLTVT.

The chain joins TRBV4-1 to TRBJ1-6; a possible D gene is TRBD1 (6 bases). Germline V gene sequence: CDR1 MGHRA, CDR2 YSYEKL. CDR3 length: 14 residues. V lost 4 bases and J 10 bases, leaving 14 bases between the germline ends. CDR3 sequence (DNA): TGCGCCAGCAGCCCTCCAGGGGAGGGGTCACCCCTCCACTTT. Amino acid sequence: CASSPPGEGSPLHF.

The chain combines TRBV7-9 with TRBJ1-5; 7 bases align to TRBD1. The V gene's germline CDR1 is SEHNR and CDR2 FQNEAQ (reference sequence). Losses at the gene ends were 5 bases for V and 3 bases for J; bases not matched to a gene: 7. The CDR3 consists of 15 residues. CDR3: CASSLPGQHNQPQHF. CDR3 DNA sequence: TGTGCCAGCAGCCTCCCGGGACAGCACAATCAGCCCCAGCATTTT.

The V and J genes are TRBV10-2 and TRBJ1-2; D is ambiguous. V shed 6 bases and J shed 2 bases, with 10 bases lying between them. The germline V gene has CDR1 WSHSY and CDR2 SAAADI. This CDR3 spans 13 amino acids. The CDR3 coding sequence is TGCGCCAGCAGCCCGGCGGGCAACTATGGCTACACCTTC. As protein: CASSPAGNYGYTF.

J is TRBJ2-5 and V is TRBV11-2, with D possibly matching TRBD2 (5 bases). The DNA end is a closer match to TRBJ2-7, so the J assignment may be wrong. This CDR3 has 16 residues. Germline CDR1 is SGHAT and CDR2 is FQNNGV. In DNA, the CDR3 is TGTGCCAGCAGCCCCTGGGTCCCCGGGGAACCCTACGAGCAGTACTTC. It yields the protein CASSPWVPGEPYEQYF.

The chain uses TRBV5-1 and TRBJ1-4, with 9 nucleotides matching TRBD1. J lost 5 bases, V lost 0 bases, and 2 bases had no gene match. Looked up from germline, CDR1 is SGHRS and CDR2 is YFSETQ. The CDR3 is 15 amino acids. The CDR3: CASSLAGTGNEKLFF. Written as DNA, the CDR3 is TGCGCCAGCAGCTTGGCCGGGACAGGGAATGAAAAACTGTTTTTT.

The CDR3 nucleotides read TGTGCCAGCAGGCTCCGACTAGCGGGGGGGTACAATGAGCAGTTCTTC. Translation: CASRLRLAGGYNEQFF. This chain links TRBV6-6 with TRBJ2-1, with TRBD2 identical over 14 bases. From germline, CDR1 is MNHNY and CDR2 SVGAGI (reference sequence). This CDR3 has 16 residues. V trimming: 6 bases; J trimming: 4 bases; junction bases outside the gene matches: 5.

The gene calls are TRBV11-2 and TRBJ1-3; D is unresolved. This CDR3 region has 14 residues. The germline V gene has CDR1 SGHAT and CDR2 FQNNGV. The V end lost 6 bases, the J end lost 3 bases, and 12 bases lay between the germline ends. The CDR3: CASSMPGDGNTIYF. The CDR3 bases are TGTGCCAGCAGTATGCCGGGAGATGGAAACACCATATATTTT.

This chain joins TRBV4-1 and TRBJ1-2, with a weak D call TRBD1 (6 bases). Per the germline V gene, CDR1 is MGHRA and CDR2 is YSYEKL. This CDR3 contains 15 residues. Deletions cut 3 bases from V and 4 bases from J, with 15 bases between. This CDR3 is CASSQDSIPFYGYTF. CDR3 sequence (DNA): TGCGCCAGCAGCCAGGACAGTATTCCTTTCTATGGCTACACCTTC.

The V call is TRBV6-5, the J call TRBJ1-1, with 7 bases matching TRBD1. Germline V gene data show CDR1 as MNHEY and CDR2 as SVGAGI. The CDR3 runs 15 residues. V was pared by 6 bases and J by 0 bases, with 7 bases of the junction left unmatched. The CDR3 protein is CASRNPDRVNTEAFF. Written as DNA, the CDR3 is TGTGCCAGCAGGAACCCAGACAGGGTGAACACTGAAGCTTTCTTT.

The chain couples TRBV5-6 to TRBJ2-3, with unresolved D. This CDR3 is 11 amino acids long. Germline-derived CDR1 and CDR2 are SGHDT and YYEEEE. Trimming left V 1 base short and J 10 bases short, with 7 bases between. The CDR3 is CASSLTGSQYF. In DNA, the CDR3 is TGTGCCAGCAGCTTGACGGGTTCGCAGTATTTT.

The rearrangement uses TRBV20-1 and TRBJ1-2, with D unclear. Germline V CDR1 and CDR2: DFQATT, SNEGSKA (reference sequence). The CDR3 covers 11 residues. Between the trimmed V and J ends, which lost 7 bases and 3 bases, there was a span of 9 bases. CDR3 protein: CSVVRYYGYTF. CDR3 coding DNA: TGCAGTGTTGTCAGATACTATGGCTACACCTTC.

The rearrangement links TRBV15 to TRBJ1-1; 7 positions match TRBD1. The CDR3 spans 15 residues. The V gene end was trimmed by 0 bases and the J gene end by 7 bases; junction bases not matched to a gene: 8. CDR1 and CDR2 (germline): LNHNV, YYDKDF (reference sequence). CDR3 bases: TGTGCCACCAGCAGAGACCTGGGGACAGAACTTGAAGCTTTCTTT. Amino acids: CATSRDLGTELEAFF.

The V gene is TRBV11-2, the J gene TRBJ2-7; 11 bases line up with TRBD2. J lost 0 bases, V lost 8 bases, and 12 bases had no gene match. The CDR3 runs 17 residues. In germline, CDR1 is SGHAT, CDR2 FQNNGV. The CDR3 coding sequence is TGTGCCAGCCGTTCTCTAGCGGGGGGACTGAGCTCCTACGAGCAGTACTTC. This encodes CASRSLAGGLSSYEQYF.

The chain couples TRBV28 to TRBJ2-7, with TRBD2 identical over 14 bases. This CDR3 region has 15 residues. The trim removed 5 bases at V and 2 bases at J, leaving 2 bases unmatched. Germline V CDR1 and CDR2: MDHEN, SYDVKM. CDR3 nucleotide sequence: TGTGCCAGCAGTGGGACTAGCGGGGGAACCTACGAGCAGTACTTC. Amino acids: CASSGTSGGTYEQYF.

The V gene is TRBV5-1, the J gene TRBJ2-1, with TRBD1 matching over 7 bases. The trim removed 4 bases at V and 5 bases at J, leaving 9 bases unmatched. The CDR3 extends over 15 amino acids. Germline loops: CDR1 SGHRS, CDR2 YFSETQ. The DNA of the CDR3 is TGCGCCAGCAGCACAGGGGCGATTGTCGACAATGAGCAGTTCTTC. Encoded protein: CASSTGAIVDNEQFF.

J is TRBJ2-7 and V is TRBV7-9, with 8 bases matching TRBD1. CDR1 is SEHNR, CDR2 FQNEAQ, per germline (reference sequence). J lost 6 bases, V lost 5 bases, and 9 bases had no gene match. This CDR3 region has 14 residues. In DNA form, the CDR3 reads TGTGCCAGCAGCCCCAGACAGGGGTTTAGCGAGCAGTACTTC. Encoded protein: CASSPRQGFSEQYF.

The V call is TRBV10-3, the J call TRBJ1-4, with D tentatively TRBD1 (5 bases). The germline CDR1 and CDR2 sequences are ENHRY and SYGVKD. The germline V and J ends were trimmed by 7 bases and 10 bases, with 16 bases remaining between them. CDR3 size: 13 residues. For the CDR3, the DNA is TGTGCCATCACCCGGGACTTATCCTCAAAACTGTTTTTT. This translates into CAITRDLSSKLFF.

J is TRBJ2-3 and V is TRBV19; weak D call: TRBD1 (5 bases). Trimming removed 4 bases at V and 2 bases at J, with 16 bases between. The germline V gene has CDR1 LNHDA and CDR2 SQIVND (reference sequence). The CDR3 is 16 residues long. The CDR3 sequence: CASSTDSFYPTDTQYF. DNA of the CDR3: TGTGCCAGTAGTACTGACAGCTTCTACCCCACAGATACGCAGTATTTT.

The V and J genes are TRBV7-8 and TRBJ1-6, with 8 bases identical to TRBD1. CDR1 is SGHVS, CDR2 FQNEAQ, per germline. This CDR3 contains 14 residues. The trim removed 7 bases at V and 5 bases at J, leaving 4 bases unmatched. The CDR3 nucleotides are TGTGCCAGCAAAGAGGGACAGGATAATTCACCCCTCCACTTT. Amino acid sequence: CASKEGQDNSPLHF.

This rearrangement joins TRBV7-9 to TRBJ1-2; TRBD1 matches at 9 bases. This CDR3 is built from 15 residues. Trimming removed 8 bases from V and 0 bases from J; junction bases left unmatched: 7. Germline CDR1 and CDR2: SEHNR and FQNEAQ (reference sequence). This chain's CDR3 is CASRDRDFPNYGYTF. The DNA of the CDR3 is TGTGCCAGCCGGGACAGGGATTTTCCTAACTATGGCTACACCTTC.

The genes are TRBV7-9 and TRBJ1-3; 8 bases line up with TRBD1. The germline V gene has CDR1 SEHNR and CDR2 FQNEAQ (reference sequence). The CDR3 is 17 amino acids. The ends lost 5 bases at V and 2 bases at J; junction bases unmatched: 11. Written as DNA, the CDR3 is TGTGCCAGCAGCCCTCCTCCCGGGACAGGAGCTGGAAACACCATATATTTT. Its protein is CASSPPPGTGAGNTIYF.